The next 4 T cell receptor beta chains were all read from a single sample in a study of read filtering for tumor transcriptome and immune sequencing. From 400 to 450 ng of RNA, a library with molecular barcoded alpha/delta and beta/gamma adaptors was made. TCRdb used MiXCR to reprocess the reads, holding one entry per CDR3 protein. The table lists tens of thousands of distinct CDR3 sequences, 12% to 15% of them singletons, with around 26% in the top ten. What was sequenced was a population of CD138-negative cells sorted from bone marrow. These receptors were collected from a donor aged 40 or older with multiple myeloma.

This clonotype was seen only a few times. The chain couples TRBV6-2 or TRBV6-3 to TRBJ2-1; D is uncertain. Per germline, CDR1 MNHEY and CDR2 SVGEGT. Trimming removed 7 bases from V and 7 bases from J, with 14 bases in between. The CDR3 spans 13 residues. The CDR3 DNA reads as TGTGCCAGCACTTCTCGCGCTCGAAATGAGCAGTTCTTC. This codes for CASTSRARNEQFF.

The sample holds many counts of this clonotype. The genes are TRBV6-5 and TRBJ1-5, with D possibly being TRBD1 (6 bases). The CDR3 has 13 residues. Germline CDR1 and CDR2: MNHEY and SVGAGI. The ends were cut back, 2 bases at V and 5 bases at J, with 7 bases in the middle. The CDR3 protein is CASSYDRYQPQHF. The CDR3 nucleotides read TGTGCCAGCAGTTACGACAGGTATCAGCCCCAGCATTTT.

This clonotype was seen ten or more times. The chain combines TRBV20-1 with TRBJ1-2; the D gene is possibly TRBD1 (6 bases). Trimming stripped 4 bases from V and 8 bases from J, with 26 bases between. CDR1 is DFQATT, CDR2 SNEGSKA, per germline (reference sequence). CDR3 length: 16 amino acids. Here the CDR3 DNA reads TGCAGTGCTACTACACCCGACAGGACTAAGGAGTACGGCTACACCTTC. As protein: CSATTPDRTKEYGYTF.

Ten or more counts support this clonotype. The V call is TRBV29-1, the J call TRBJ2-7; the D is unclear. This CDR3 has 11 residues. Germline V gene data show CDR1 as SQVTM and CDR2 as ANQGSEA. V was pared by 4 bases and J by 3 bases, with 7 bases between. This CDR3 is CSVGRSYEQYF. The CDR3 bases are TGCAGCGTTGGTCGGAGCTACGAGCAGTACTTC.